This T cell receptor beta chain was captured in a study of cytomegalovirus exposure and HLA in healthy donors. Regarding the study as a whole: The authors later linked a missense DCLRE1C variant to TCR beta V- and J-gene trimming.

With respect to this clone: What it binds is unknown.

This PCR relied on a set of 60 Vbeta primers and 13 Jbeta primers. As processed by the authors: As a later analysis found, there were 80 million or so unique TCR beta chains, of which around 10 million were shared. Profiled with immunoSEQ multiplex PCR; TCRdb holds only in-frame clones, not every one. V, J and clone size are taken as reported in that table, and D and trimming were inferred from the DNA itself. The sample records roughly 100,000 clones, 70% to 80% being singletons. Germline values: CDR1 SGHAT, CDR2 FQNNGV. The germline V and J ends were trimmed by 5 bases and 2 bases, with 13 bases remaining between them. The CDR3 length is 14 residues.

The receptor comes from a female donor in good health and CMV-seronegative. Sequenced input: PBMCs. The chain links TRBV11-2 to TRBJ2-7, with a possible D match to TRBD1 (6 bases). The DNA of the CDR3 is TGTGCCAGCAGCCTCTTACAGGGCGCCTACGAGCAGTACTTC. Translating it yields CASSLLQGAYEQYF.